The TCR beta chain described here comes from a study of blood T cell repertoires in COVID-19. V lost 7 bases and J lost 5, with 9 bases in between. The CDR3 runs to 11 residues. Germline loops: CDR1 LNHDA, CDR2 SQIVND (reference sequence). Generated by immunoSEQ multiplex PCR, the TCRdb table keeps only in-frame clones and is missing some. Among some 140,000 clones listed, around four fifths were seen once. The chain joins TRBV19 to TRBJ2-7, with D perhaps TRBD1 (5 bases). The sequenced sample consisted of peripheral blood. This clonotype was sampled from a human donor in a cohort sampled during active COVID-19. The CDR3 loop is CASIRGHEQYF. The CDR3 region has the DNA TGTGCCAGTATTAGGGGCCACGAGCAGTACTTC.